This TCR beta chain was recovered during a study of human T cells and chemical hapten exposure. Study-level findings and limits: TCRs whose frequency exceeded 1 in 1000 remained the same following DPC sensitization.

Documented time point: patch test 2, 6 weeks after DPC sensitization. The treatment denotes: therapeutic diphenylcyclopropenone sensitization with weekly scalp DPC. This clonotype was counted a few times. The antigen remains unidentified. TCRdb reprocessed the RACE reads with MiXCR, giving one entry per CDR3 protein. The repertoire holds about 110,000 distinct CDR3 sequences, 9% to 9.5% seen once, with 3.1% in the top ten. Germline CDR1 SGHTA, CDR2 FQGNSA. The trim removed 5 bases at V and 3 bases at J, leaving 7 bases unmatched. This CDR3 has 15 residues. Here the sequenced sample was whole blood, taken in connection with sensitization to the hapten diphenylcyclopropenone (DPC). This chain uses TRBV7-2 with TRBJ2-3; 8 bases match TRBD1. The source of this sequence is a woman between 40 and 50 years old with alopecia areata. Some clones in this sample may be carry-over from other donors' samples. CDR3 DNA sequence: TGTGCCAGCAGCCGTGCCCGACAGGGGACAGATACGCAGTATTTT. Amino acid sequence: CASSRARQGTDTQYF.